These 27 T cell receptor beta chains originate from one sample sequenced in a study of T cell responses to AZD1222 COVID-19 vaccine. TCRdb's table, derived via immunoSEQ multiplex PCR, lists solely in-frame clones and lacks some. The sample holds under 200,000 clones, around nine tenths seen once. Source: peripheral blood, taken 28 days after the second AZD1222 dose. Receptors originate from an adult who received the AZD1222 COVID-19 vaccine.

This clone was picked up one time. V usage is TRBV28 and J usage is TRBJ2-7; 9 bases align to TRBD1. V gave up 5 bases and J gave up 5 bases; unmatched junction bases: 10. Germline CDR1 is MDHEN and CDR2 is SYDVKM. The CDR3 contains 15 residues. CDR3 coding DNA: TGTGCCAGCAGTCCACCGGGACAGGGACGCCACGAGCAGTACTTC. Residues: CASSPPGQGRHEQYF.

The rearrangement links TRBV27 to TRBJ2-7, with TRBD1 matching over 9 bases. The CDR3 totals 15 residues. Trimming cost V 5 bases and J 5 bases; bases outside gene matches: 10. Germline V CDR1 and CDR2: MNHEY, SMNVEV (reference sequence). The CDR3 coding sequence is TGTGCCAGCAGTCCACAGGGGGCGCGAAGGAACGAGCAGTACTTC. This gives the protein CASSPQGARRNEQYF.

The chain couples TRBV7-3 to TRBJ2-3, with D perhaps TRBD1 (6 bases). CDR1 is SGHTA and CDR2 is FQGTGA in the germline V gene. The CDR3 runs 16 residues. The V end lost 1 base, the J end lost 6 bases, and 17 bases lay between the germline ends. The CDR3 loop reads CASSLISGQKRDTQYF. In nucleotides, the CDR3 is TGTGCCAGCAGCTTAATCAGTGGACAGAAGAGGGATACGCAGTATTTT.

The chain is built from TRBV27 and TRBJ2-1; 14 nucleotides align to TRBD2. The germline V gene encodes CDR1 MNHEY and CDR2 SMNVEV (reference sequence). The CDR3 loop spans 16 amino acids. J lost 9 bases, V lost 8 bases, and 12 bases had no gene match. CDR3 in amino acids: CASHPLGLAGGSEQFF. The CDR3 DNA reads as TGTGCCAGCCACCCCCTCGGACTAGCGGGAGGAAGTGAGCAGTTCTTC.

This chain links TRBV27 with TRBJ2-7; D possibly corresponds to TRBD2 (5 bases). This CDR3 is built from 12 residues. V lost 5 bases and J lost 5, with 10 bases in between. Germline V lookup: CDR1 MNHEY, CDR2 SMNVEV (reference sequence). The CDR3 reads CASSASRDEQYF. The CDR3 DNA sequence: TGTGCCAGCAGTGCCTCGCGGGACGAGCAGTACTTC.

The chain uses TRBV19 and TRBJ2-3; 7 bases fit TRBD2. CDR3 length: 17 amino acids. V lost 3 bases and J lost 0; bases outside the gene matches: 9. The V gene's germline CDR1 is LNHDA and CDR2 SQIVND (reference sequence). The CDR3 spells CASSISSSGSSTDTQYF. The CDR3 nucleotides are TGTGCCAGTAGTATCTCCTCTAGCGGCTCAAGCACAGATACGCAGTATTTT.

The chain carries TRBV18 and TRBJ1-2; possibly TRBD1 for D (6 bases). The CDR3 runs 14 residues. Germline CDR1 is KGHSH and CDR2 is LQKENI. V lost 3 bases and J lost 3, with 11 bases in between. CDR3 sequence (DNA): TGTGCCAGCTCACCCGGACAGCAAGACTATGGCTACACCTTC. This codes for CASSPGQQDYGYTF. The full variable domain, in which reference TRBV18 and TRBJ1-2 provide the parts outside the CDR3, is NAGVMQNPRHLVRRRGQEARLRCSPMKGHSHVYWYRQLPEEGLKFMVYLQKENIIDESGMPKERFSAEFPKEGPSILRIQQVVRGDSAAYFCASSPGQQDYGYTFGSGTRLTVV.

This clone was counted once. The rearrangement links TRBV6-4 to TRBJ2-2; TRBD1 aligns across 7 bases. V gave up 6 bases and J gave up 4 bases; unmatched junction bases: 8. This CDR3 spans 15 amino acids. Germline lookup yields CDR1 MRHNA and CDR2 SNTAGT. The CDR3 spells CASRLDRAGTGELFF. CDR3 sequence (DNA): TGTGCCAGCAGACTTGACAGGGCTGGCACCGGGGAGCTGTTTTTT.

This clone appeared a single time. The chain uses TRBV24-1 and TRBJ2-7; the D is unclear. V lost 3 bases and J 3 bases, leaving 14 bases between the germline ends. Germline assignment: CDR1 KGHDR and CDR2 SFDVKD. This CDR3 has 15 residues. As DNA, the CDR3 is TGTGCCACCAGTGATCGCCGTGATAGGATCTACGAGCAGTACTTC. Its translation is CATSDRRDRIYEQYF.

This chain uses TRBV4-1 with TRBJ1-1; D remains ambiguous. The CDR3 contains 15 residues. CDR1 is MGHRA and CDR2 is YSYEKL in the germline V gene. V lost 4 bases, J lost 2 bases, and 14 bases lay in between. The chain's CDR3 is CASSPIEGINTEAFF. In DNA, the CDR3 is TGCGCCAGCAGCCCCATAGAAGGGATTAACACTGAAGCTTTCTTT.

The V gene is TRBV11-3, the J gene TRBJ1-3; D is perhaps TRBD1 (5 bases). The V end was cut by 2 bases, the J end by 0 bases, with 8 bases between. This CDR3 has 15 residues. The germline CDR1 and CDR2 sequences are SGHNT and YENEEA. The CDR3 coding sequence is TGTGCCAGCAGCTTACGGGGCGACTCTGGAAACACCATATATTTT. Translation: CASSLRGDSGNTIYF.

A single count supports this clone. This chain links TRBV18 with TRBJ2-3; D is unresolved. V was trimmed by 4 bases and J by 2 bases, leaving 16 bases between them. Germline CDR1 and CDR2: KGHSH and LQKENI. The CDR3 spans 16 residues. The CDR3 DNA reads TGTGCCAGCTCACTTCGTAGGAGAGCAGACACAGATACGCAGTATTTT. Protein: CASSLRRRADTDTQYF.

V usage is TRBV7-3 and J usage is TRBJ2-1; D is perhaps TRBD2 (5 bases). Germline V lookup: CDR1 SGHTA, CDR2 FQGTGA. The V end was cut by 0 bases, the J end by 9 bases, with 12 bases between. The CDR3 sequence is 14 residues long. CDR3 amino acids: CASSLTYGETEQFF. CDR3 nucleotide sequence: TGTGCCAGCAGCTTAACGTACGGGGAAACTGAGCAGTTCTTC.

The genes are TRBV5-8 and TRBJ2-5; TRBD2 matches at 14 bases. V lost 3 bases to trimming and J lost 5 bases; unmatched junction nucleotides: 9. Germline values: CDR1 SGHTS, CDR2 YDEGEE. This CDR3 has 17 amino acids. The CDR3 DNA is TGTGCCAGCAGCTCGGGGACTAGCGGGAGTGTGACGGAGACCCAGTACTTC. Translation gives CASSSGTSGSVTETQYF.

The chain couples TRBV19 to TRBJ1-1; possibly TRBD1 for D (5 bases). V lost 4 bases and J 0 bases, leaving 12 bases between the germline ends. Looked up from germline, CDR1 is LNHDA and CDR2 is SQIVND (reference sequence). CDR3 length equals 15 residues. CDR3 nucleotides: TGTGCCAGTAGTAGCCCCCCGGGACTGAACACTGAAGCTTTCTTT. Protein product: CASSSPPGLNTEAFF.

The chain recombines TRBV7-9 with TRBJ2-7; TRBD2 matches at 10 bases. The V segment lost 5 bases and the J segment 5 bases; nucleotides outside the gene matches: 18. Germline lookup yields CDR1 SEHNR and CDR2 FQNEAQ (reference sequence). The CDR3 loop spans 18 amino acids. Here the CDR3 reads CASSVHPPRSGRAHEQYF. As DNA, the CDR3 is TGTGCCAGCAGCGTCCATCCCCCCCGGAGCGGGAGGGCTCACGAGCAGTACTTC.

The chain carries TRBV28 and TRBJ2-7; TRBD2 agrees at 7 bases. The CDR3 runs 14 residues. Trimming removed 6 bases from V and 2 bases from J; junction bases left unmatched: 7. The V gene's germline CDR1 is MDHEN and CDR2 SYDVKM. The CDR3 loop reads CASRTHLAAYEQYF. For the CDR3, the DNA is TGTGCCAGCAGGACTCACCTAGCGGCCTACGAGCAGTACTTC.

The rearrangement uses TRBV7-2 and TRBJ2-1; D is perhaps TRBD2 (5 bases). Germline CDR1 and CDR2: SGHTA and FQGNSA. The CDR3 sequence is 12 residues long. V dropped 3 bases and J dropped 7 bases, with 7 bases sitting between them. The CDR3 protein is CASSLWRNEQFF. The CDR3 DNA reads TGTGCCAGCAGCTTGTGGAGGAATGAGCAGTTCTTC.

This clone was found once. The chain employs TRBV2 and TRBJ2-2; D uncertain. Germline V CDR1 and CDR2: SNHLY, FYNNEI. Trimming pared 4 bases from V and 4 bases from J, leaving 7 bases between. There are 13 residues in the CDR3. The CDR3 reads CASSGELTGELFF. The DNA of the CDR3 is TGTGCCAGCAGTGGTGAGCTCACCGGGGAGCTGTTTTTT.

This clone was picked up one time. The rearrangement joins TRBV6-5 to TRBJ2-1; no reliable D call. The CDR3 consists of 15 residues. Germline lookup yields CDR1 MNHEY and CDR2 SVGAGI. V lost 0 bases to trimming and J lost 8 bases, with 14 bases between them. For the CDR3, the DNA is TGTGCCAGCAGTTACTCTCTTGGACCCCGTCATGAGCAGTTCTTC. This sequence encodes CASSYSLGPRHEQFF.

The genes are TRBV5-4 and TRBJ1-1, with TRBD1 as a possible D gene (6 bases). The CDR3 sequence is 15 residues long. CDR1 and CDR2 (germline): SGHNT, YYREEE (reference sequence). V gave up 0 bases and J gave up 1 base, with 10 bases separating them. This chain's CDR3 is CASSLEGVGNTEAFF. The CDR3 region has the DNA TGTGCCAGCAGCTTGGAGGGGGTAGGGAACACTGAAGCTTTCTTT.

J is TRBJ1-5 and V is TRBV30, with D maybe TRBD1 (6 bases). Germline CDR1 is GTSNPN and CDR2 is SVGIG (reference sequence). Between the trimmed V and J ends, which lost 2 bases and 0 bases, there was a span of 11 bases. The CDR3 extends over 15 amino acids. The CDR3 here is CAWSPQGYSNQPQHF. DNA for the CDR3: TGTGCCTGGAGTCCACAGGGTTATAGCAATCAGCCCCAGCATTTT.

The chain carries TRBV12-2 and TRBJ2-7; the table's D gene call, TRBD2, was not cross checked with the DNA. TRBV12-2 is annotated as a pseudogene. The CDR3 has 15 amino acids. CDR3 DNA sequence: TGTGCAAGTCGCTCAGTTCGCGGGATTGGTCACGAGCAGTACTTC. This sequence encodes CASRSVRGIGHEQYF.

This clone was observed once. V usage is TRBV15 and J usage is TRBJ2-7; tentatively, D is TRBD2 (5 bases). Germline assignment: CDR1 LNHNV and CDR2 YYDKDF (reference sequence). The CDR3 loop spans 17 amino acids. The V and J ends lost 0 bases and 0 bases respectively, with 15 bases between them. DNA of the CDR3: TGTGCCACCAGCAGAGATAATTTGGACTCCTACTCCTACGAGCAGTACTTC. Amino acid sequence: CATSRDNLDSYSYEQYF.

The J gene is TRBJ2-1, the V gene TRBV11-2; 11 nucleotides align to TRBD2. CDR3 length: 14 residues. The junction had 3 bases not matched to a gene; V was cut back by 3 bases and J by 8 bases. The germline gives CDR1 SGHAT, CDR2 FQNNGV. DNA of the CDR3: TGTGCCAGCAGCTTTCTAGCGGGAGGCCATGAGCAGTTCTTC. Its translation: CASSFLAGGHEQFF.

The genes are TRBV15 and TRBJ2-5; D is unclear. V lost 3 bases to trimming and J lost 2 bases, with 4 bases between them. This CDR3 has 12 residues. Germline loops: CDR1 LNHNV, CDR2 YYDKDF (reference sequence). CDR3: CATSSGQETQYF. CDR3 DNA: TGTGCCACCAGCAGCGGACAAGAGACCCAGTACTTC.

This chain connects TRBV5-1 to TRBJ2-2; TRBD1 is a possible D gene (6 bases). The CDR3 spans 15 residues. The germline gives CDR1 SGHRS, CDR2 YFSETQ. The germline V and J ends were trimmed by 0 bases and 4 bases, with 10 bases remaining between them. CDR3 nucleotide sequence: TGCGCCAGCAGCTTGGGACAGGCCCCCACCGGGGAGCTGTTTTTT. It specifies CASSLGQAPTGELFF.